The 30 T cell receptor beta chains given below trace back to one sample, sequenced in a study of OX40 agonist ivuxolimab in advanced cancers. Libraries were prepared through the immunoSEQ multiplex PCR assay. TCRdb retrieved this table from immuneACCESS and kept in-frame rearrangements only. Not all clones are present; in checked studies, unresolved V genes account for under half, and no reason is known for the remainder. Within this sample are 65,000 to 80,000 clones, with approximately 90% of them counted one time only. The ten largest clones represent over 0.75% of the sample. The source material was CD4+ or CD8+ T cells sorted from blood, sampled in a trial of the OX40 agonist ivuxolimab. The receptors stem from an adult with an advanced solid tumor such as melanoma, head and neck, liver or kidney cancer.

The chain recombines TRBV7-8 with TRBJ1-1; D not certain. The CDR3 covers 15 residues. Trimming left V 0 bases short and J 3 bases short, with 11 bases between. Germline CDR1 SGHVS, CDR2 FQNEAQ. CDR3 DNA: TGTGCCAGCAGCTTAGCTCCTAGGGTTTACACTGAAGCTTTCTTT. This encodes CASSLAPRVYTEAFF. The full variable domain, in which reference TRBV7-8 and TRBJ1-1 provide the parts outside the CDR3, is GAGVSQSPRYKVAKRGQDVALRCDPISGHVSLFWYQQALGQGPEFLTYFQNEAQLDKSGLPSDRFFAERPEGSVSTLKIQRTQQEDSAVYLCASSLAPRVYTEAFFGQGTRLTVV.

The chain recombines TRBV19 with TRBJ2-2, with 7 positions matching TRBD2. Germline loops: CDR1 LNHDA, CDR2 SQIVND (reference sequence). V lost 8 bases and J lost 6; bases outside the gene matches: 12. The CDR3 loop spans 15 amino acids. The CDR3 sequence is CASHRDYQFPGELFF. The DNA of the CDR3 is TGTGCCAGTCACCGGGACTACCAATTCCCCGGGGAGCTGTTTTTT.

The genes are TRBV29-1 and TRBJ2-7; D is unclear. The germline CDR1 and CDR2 sequences are SQVTM and ANQGSEA. V shed 4 bases and J shed 3 bases, with 7 bases lying between them. The CDR3 contains 11 residues. CDR3 loop: CSVVLSYEQYF. The DNA for the CDR3 is TGCAGCGTTGTCTTGAGCTACGAGCAGTACTTC.

V is TRBV6-5 and J is TRBJ1-4, with 10 positions matching TRBD1. The CDR3 is 15 residues long. The V and J ends lost 5 bases and 5 bases, in that order; junction bases with no gene match: 5. Germline values: CDR1 MNHEY, CDR2 SVGAGI. The CDR3 region is CASSGRTGGNEKLFF. In nucleotides, the CDR3 is TGTGCCAGCAGTGGCCGGACAGGGGGAAATGAAAAACTGTTTTTT.

The chain employs TRBV27 and TRBJ1-2, with D possibly matching TRBD1 (6 bases). Germline assignment: CDR1 MNHEY and CDR2 SMNVEV (reference sequence). Trimming stripped 5 bases from V and 4 bases from J, with 14 bases between. This CDR3 region has 14 residues. The CDR3 region is CASSVTRDTYGYTF. The CDR3 nucleotides read TGTGCCAGCAGTGTCACCCGGGACACCTATGGCTACACCTTC.

The chain joins TRBV19 to TRBJ2-5; TRBD1 might be the D (5 bases). The DNA end is a closer match to TRBJ2-7, so the J assignment may be wrong. Per germline, CDR1 LNHDA and CDR2 SQIVND (reference sequence). This CDR3 has 13 residues. CDR3 protein: CASSIRVVDEQYF. CDR3 nucleotide sequence: TGTGCCAGTAGTATCAGGGTGGTGGACGAGCAGTACTTC.

This chain joins TRBV7-9 and TRBJ2-7; the match to TRBD1 covers 7 bases. The CDR3 contains 15 residues. CDR1 is SEHNR, CDR2 FQNEAQ, per germline (reference sequence). V trimming: 5 bases; J trimming: 3 bases; junction bases outside the gene matches: 10. CDR3 DNA: TGTGCCAGCAGCCACCCGCCGACAGGGAACTACGAGCAGTACTTC. Protein: CASSHPPTGNYEQYF.

The rearrangement uses TRBV6-5 and TRBJ2-1, with D tentatively TRBD2 (6 bases). V was trimmed by 6 bases and J by 6 bases, leaving 12 bases between them. Germline V gene lookup returns CDR1 MNHEY and CDR2 SVGAGI. CDR3 size: 13 residues. The DNA for the CDR3 is TGTGCCAGCAGCCTAGGACTACTCAATGAGCAGTTCTTC. The encoded protein is CASSLGLLNEQFF.

This clone was observed a single time. The V and J genes are TRBV6-6 and TRBJ1-6, with 7 positions matching TRBD1. CDR1 and CDR2 (germline): MNHNY, SVGAGI (reference sequence). The CDR3 consists of 15 residues. Trimming at V came to 5 bases and at J to 7 bases, leaving 8 bases not matched to a gene. Here the CDR3 reads CASSEGARTNSPLHF. CDR3 sequence (DNA): TGTGCCAGCAGTGAGGGGGCCCGAACAAATTCACCCCTCCACTTT.

The chain links TRBV5-5 to TRBJ2-2; D unresolved. V was cut by 1 base and J by 1 base, with 11 bases left in between. The CDR3 spans 16 residues. Germline V gene sequence: CDR1 SGHKS, CDR2 YYEKEE (reference sequence). CDR3 amino acids: CASSLNAQLNTGELFF. CDR3 coding DNA: TGTGCCAGCAGCTTGAATGCCCAACTGAACACCGGGGAGCTGTTTTTT. The full variable domain, its missing parts supplied by reference TRBV5-5 and TRBJ2-2, is DAGVTQSPTHLIKTRGQQVTLRCSPISGHKSVSWYQQVLGQGPQFIFQYYEKEERGRGNFPDRFSARQFPNYSSELNVNALLLGDSALYLCASSLNAQLNTGELFFGEGSRLTVL.

The V gene is TRBV7-2, the J gene TRBJ2-3, with TRBD1 matching over 7 bases. The CDR3 is 15 amino acids. Germline values: CDR1 SGHTA, CDR2 FQGNSA. V was pared by 6 bases and J by 6 bases, with 12 bases of the junction left unmatched. The DNA for the CDR3 is TGTGCCAGCAGAACAACAGGGGCTCTCGCGGATACGCAGTATTTT. Translation gives CASRTTGALADTQYF.

The chain combines TRBV4-3 with TRBJ2-7, with TRBD1 identical over 8 bases. Germline CDR1 is LGHNA and CDR2 is YSLEER. There are 16 residues in the CDR3. The trim removed 0 bases at V and 6 bases at J, leaving 10 bases unmatched. DNA of the CDR3: TGCGCCAGCAGCCAAGAAGGGGGGACAGGTTTCTCCGAGCAGTACTTC. It is translated as CASSQEGGTGFSEQYF.

The chain couples TRBV18 to TRBJ2-5, with D perhaps matching TRBD2 (7 bases). Looked up from germline, CDR1 is KGHSH and CDR2 is LQKENI. The ends were cut back, 3 bases at V and 1 base at J, with 18 bases in the middle. CDR3 length equals 17 residues. CDR3 protein: CASSPSRAGALQETQYF. The CDR3 coding sequence is TGTGCCAGCTCACCCTCGAGGGCGGGGGCCCTCCAAGAGACCCAGTACTTC.

This rearrangement joins TRBV2 to TRBJ2-7, with D possibly being TRBD2 (6 bases). Between the trimmed V and J ends, which lost 3 bases and 7 bases, there was a span of 22 bases. The CDR3 totals 16 residues. In germline, CDR1 is SNHLY, CDR2 FYNNEI. CDR3 protein: CASSDSLRGAVGEQYF. The DNA for the CDR3 is TGTGCCAGCAGTGACTCGTTGCGGGGAGCCGTGGGGGAGCAGTACTTC.

The genes are TRBV5-1 and TRBJ2-1; 12 bases agree with TRBD1. Germline CDR1 reads SGHRS; CDR2 reads YFSETQ. Germline trimming cut 0 bases from V and 7 bases from J; bases unmatched to any gene: 11. The CDR3 spans 18 residues. CDR3 amino acids: CASSLEVSPGQGANEQFF. The CDR3 coding sequence is TGCGCCAGCAGCTTGGAAGTAAGTCCGGGACAGGGGGCGAATGAGCAGTTCTTC.

CDR3 nucleotide sequence: TGTGCCAGCAGTGGCCGACAGGGGTACAATGAGCAGTTCTTC. Translated, it gives CASSGRQGYNEQFF. The chain employs TRBV6-1 and TRBJ2-1, with 8 bases lining up with TRBD1. Germline CDR1 reads MNHNS; CDR2 reads SASEGT. Trimming at V came to 4 bases and at J to 4 bases, leaving 3 bases not matched to a gene. The CDR3 sequence is 14 residues long.

The chain joins TRBV10-2 to TRBJ2-7; the match to TRBD1 covers 10 bases. Trimming at V came to 1 base and at J to 0 bases, leaving 3 bases not matched to a gene. Germline CDR1 is WSHSY and CDR2 is SAAADI. This CDR3 contains 16 residues. This CDR3 reads CASSELGQGSSYEQYF. The CDR3 bases are TGCGCCAGCAGTGAGTTGGGACAGGGGAGCTCCTACGAGCAGTACTTC.

This clone was detected only a few times. The gene calls are TRBV7-3 and TRBJ2-5; D is possibly TRBD1 or TRBD2 (5 bases each). The CDR3 totals 15 residues. Germline V gene lookup returns CDR1 SGHTA and CDR2 FQGTGA. V lost 2 bases to trimming and J lost 2 bases, with 12 bases between them. This chain's CDR3 is CASSLSGLRQETQYF. The CDR3 coding sequence is TGTGCCAGCAGCTTATCGGGGCTTAGGCAAGAGACCCAGTACTTC.

This clone was counted a single time. DNA of the CDR3: TGCGCCAGCAGCCAAGATAGGGACAGCTCCTATAATTCACCCCTCCACTTT. As protein: CASSQDRDSSYNSPLHF. The rearrangement uses TRBV4-3 and TRBJ1-6; TRBD1 agrees at 7 bases. Germline V CDR1 and CDR2: LGHNA, YSLEER. The CDR3 loop spans 17 amino acids. Trimming took 0 bases from V and 0 from J; bases not matched to a gene: 2.

The rearrangement joins TRBV5-1 to TRBJ1-1, with D perhaps TRBD1 (5 bases). Germline-derived CDR1 and CDR2 are SGHRS and YFSETQ. The V end was cut by 4 bases, the J end by 5 bases, with 15 bases between. The CDR3 runs 14 residues. CDR3 DNA: TGCGCCAGCAGCCCAACCCCGGGGGGAACTGAAGCTTTCTTT. Its protein product is CASSPTPGGTEAFF.

This clone has just a few counts. V and J are TRBV1 and TRBJ2-1; the D call of TRBD2 is as the table states it, not checked on the DNA. TRBV1 is assigned pseudogene status. This CDR3 comprises 17 residues. The DNA for the CDR3 is TGCACCAGCAGCCAACAAATCGGGACTAGCGGATCCAATGAGCAGTTCTTC. This translates into CTSSQQIGTSGSNEQFF.

This clone has just a few counts. CDR3 residues: CASSDPGVSGGRTGELFF. The CDR3 DNA sequence: TGCGCCAGCAGTGATCCAGGCGTTAGCGGGGGGCGCACCGGGGAGCTGTTTTTT. The chain has TRBV10-1 and TRBJ2-2; 10 nucleotides align to TRBD2. CDR1 is WNHNN, CDR2 SYGVQD, per germline (reference sequence). V lost 3 bases and J lost 4; bases outside the gene matches: 11. CDR3 length: 18 residues.

The chain has TRBV18 and TRBJ1-2; 7 bases line up with TRBD1. With 3 bases clipped from V and 3 bases from J, the junction kept 4 bases outside the gene matches. The CDR3 covers 14 residues. CDR1 and CDR2 (germline): KGHSH, LQKENI. The DNA of the CDR3 is TGTGCCAGCTCACCCCAGGGGGGAGACTATGGCTACACCTTC. This gives the protein CASSPQGGDYGYTF.

The chain links TRBV7-2 to TRBJ1-2; 9 bases are shared with TRBD1. Germline CDR1 reads SGHTA; CDR2 reads FQGNSA. J gave up 4 bases and V 5 bases, and 5 bases lay outside the gene matches. There are 14 residues in the CDR3. DNA of the CDR3: TGTGCCAGCAGCACAGGGGGCGAGGTCTATGGCTACACCTTC. This translates into CASSTGGEVYGYTF.

J is TRBJ2-5 and V is TRBV13; 7 nucleotides match TRBD2. Trimming took 5 bases from V and 1 from J; bases not matched to a gene: 7. The germline CDR1 and CDR2 sequences are PRHDT and FYEKMQ (reference sequence). The CDR3 sequence is 15 residues long. CDR3 DNA: TGTGCCAGCAGCCCCCCCTCGGGGGGCCAAGAGACCCAGTACTTC. It encodes CASSPPSGGQETQYF.

V and J are TRBV12-5 and TRBJ1-3; D perhaps matches TRBD1 (6 bases). V lost 6 bases and J lost 0, with 6 bases in between. CDR1 is LGHNT, CDR2 FRNRAP, per germline. The length of the CDR3 is 13 residues. CDR3 sequence (DNA): TGTGCTAGTGGACAGGGCTCTGGAAACACCATATATTTT. Translating gives CASGQGSGNTIYF.

The rearrangement joins TRBV27 to TRBJ1-2, with no clear D. CDR1 MNHEY and CDR2 SMNVEV come from the germline V gene (reference sequence). V lost 2 bases and J 0 bases, leaving 10 bases between the germline ends. The CDR3 has 15 residues. The CDR3 sequence is CASSLKREANYGYTF. CDR3 nucleotide sequence: TGTGCCAGCAGTTTAAAAAGGGAAGCTAACTATGGCTACACCTTC.

This sequence joins TRBV7-9 and TRBJ2-2; the match to TRBD2 covers 10 bases. The V gene's germline CDR1 is SEHNR and CDR2 FQNEAQ (reference sequence). The CDR3 is made up of 15 amino acids. The V and J ends lost 2 bases and 3 bases, in that order; junction bases with no gene match: 0. In DNA form, the CDR3 reads TGTGCCAGCAGCTTACTAGCGGGGGACACCGGGGAGCTGTTTTTT. This encodes CASSLLAGDTGELFF. Complete variable domain (other parts from reference TRBV7-9 and TRBJ2-2): DTGVSQNPRHKITKRGQNVTFRCDPISEHNRLYWYRQTLGQGPEFLTYFQNEAQLEKSRLLSDRFSAERPKGSFSTLEIQRTEQGDSAMYLCASSLLAGDTGELFFGEGSRLTVL.

This chain uses TRBV29-1 with TRBJ2-7; no clear D gene. Germline V lookup: CDR1 SQVTM, CDR2 ANQGSEA. This CDR3 is built from 13 residues. V was clipped by 3 bases and J by 3 bases, with 12 bases between them. In DNA form, the CDR3 reads TGCAGCGTTGATGGCAGAGATAACTACGAGCAGTACTTC. This sequence encodes CSVDGRDNYEQYF.

The CDR3 DNA follows: TGTGCTAGTGGTTTCACAGGGGGCATAGAGCAGTTCTTC. Translated: CASGFTGGIEQFF. The J gene is TRBJ2-1, the V gene TRBV12-5; 9 nucleotides match TRBD1. Looked up from germline, CDR1 is LGHNT and CDR2 is FRNRAP. After removal of 3 bases from V and 10 bases from J, the junction contained 4 bases not matched to a gene. CDR3 length: 13 residues.